These 4 T cell receptor beta chains were all obtained from the same sample, sequenced in a study of regulatory T cells in long-lasting Graves disease. Relying on iRepertoire HTBI primers and Arm-PCR of CDR3 regions, the team built TCR beta libraries. TCRdb re-derived calls from the multiplex PCR reads in MiXCR, one entry per CDR3 protein. Here the sample spans roughly 380,000 distinct CDR3 sequences, roughly 15% being singletons. Time point reported: newly diagnosed GD, antithyroid drugs for less than 3 months. The TCR library was prepared using RNA isolated from PBMCs. The sequences come from peripheral blood mononuclear cells (PBMCs), collected at new diagnosis, from a patient treated with antithyroid drugs. The receptors here all came from a female donor with Graves disease.

This clonotype was seen repeatedly, ten times or more. The genes are TRBV29-1 and TRBJ2-7; 12 positions agree with TRBD2. V was clipped by 8 bases and J by 1 base; unmatched bases: 6. The CDR3 is 14 residues long. In germline, CDR1 is SQVTM, CDR2 ANQGSEA. CDR3 bases: TGCAGCATATCTGGACTAGCGGGATCCTACGAGCAGTACTTC. It codes for CSISGLAGSYEQYF.

This clonotype has ten or more counts. The genes are TRBV5-6 and TRBJ1-2, with 9 positions matching TRBD1. Germline CDR1 reads SGHDT; CDR2 reads YYEEEE. J lost 5 bases, V lost 4 bases, and 6 bases had no gene match. The CDR3 has 14 residues. CDR3 sequence: CASSPGTGKYGYTF. CDR3 DNA: TGTGCCAGCAGCCCGGGGACAGGGAAGTATGGCTACACCTTC.

Ten or more counts support this clonotype. The chain couples TRBV6-2 or TRBV6-3 to TRBJ2-7, with 10 bases that match TRBD1. This CDR3 region has 15 residues. The junction had 7 bases not matched to a gene; V was cut back by 5 bases and J by 3 bases. Germline CDR1 MNHEY, CDR2 SVGEGT. The CDR3 spells CASSKSGTGDYEQYF. CDR3 nucleotides: TGTGCCAGCAGTAAGTCCGGGACAGGGGACTACGAGCAGTACTTC.

This chain connects TRBV5-1 to TRBJ2-3; D call uncertain. The V gene's germline CDR1 is SGHRS and CDR2 YFSETQ. The V gene lost 2 bases and the J gene lost 3 bases, with 10 bases spanning the gap. This CDR3 region has 14 residues. For the CDR3, the DNA is TGCGCCAGCAGCTTAGGGCACCCGACAGATACGCAGTATTTT. Translation gives CASSLGHPTDTQYF.